This T cell receptor (beta chain) was sequenced in a study of regulatory T cells in long-lasting Graves disease. Trimming removed 5 bases from V and 5 bases from J; junction bases left unmatched: 9. This CDR3 comprises 15 residues. From germline, CDR1 is SGHVS and CDR2 FQNEAQ. The time point is: persistent/refractory GD, antithyroid drugs over 5 years with positive TRAb. The TCR library used RNA extracted from PBMCs. This clonotype was counted many times. CDR3 regions were amplified by Arm-PCR using iRepertoire HTBI primers to build TCR beta libraries. In TCRdb, the multiplex PCR reads were re-called with MiXCR into one record per CDR3 protein. The data hold under 350,000 distinct CDR3 sequences, with roughly 21% observed a single time.

The genes are TRBV7-8 and TRBJ2-7, with 10 nucleotides matching TRBD1. The material sequenced was peripheral blood mononuclear cells (PBMCs), taken when the disease was refractory, from a patient treated with antithyroid drugs. The clonotype comes from a female donor with Graves disease. For the CDR3, the DNA is TGTGCCAGCAGCCACCCGGGACAGGGGTTTGACGAGCAGTACTTC. Translated: CASSHPGQGFDEQYF.